The 8 T cell receptor beta chains below were found in one sample sequenced in a study of PD-L1 blockade in urothelial cancer. This sample's time point: peripheral blood 6 weeks after treatment start. The repertoire was sequenced with immunoSEQ multiplex PCR; TCRdb's copy has only in-frame clones and lacks some. The sample has 45,000 to 55,000 clones, roughly 88% seen once. The material sequenced was PBMCs, taken around atezolizumab (anti-PD-L1) treatment. These TCRs come from a man aged 50 or older with urothelial cancer.

V is TRBV2 and J is TRBJ2-6, with D possibly TRBD2 on 6 matching bases. This CDR3 has 15 residues. Germline assignment: CDR1 SNHLY and CDR2 FYNNEI. Trimming shortened V by 6 bases and J by 2 bases, and 11 bases separated the two germline ends. CDR3 amino acids: CASSAGGTGANVLTF. DNA of the CDR3: TGTGCCAGCAGCGCCGGGGGTACTGGGGCCAACGTCCTGACTTTC.

The V gene is TRBV6-1, the J gene TRBJ1-1, with 7 nucleotides matching TRBD1. The CDR3 is 14 amino acids. The germline gives CDR1 MNHNS, CDR2 SASEGT. J gave up 1 base and V 3 bases, and 2 bases lay outside the gene matches. The CDR3 DNA reads as TGTGCCAGCAGTGATCGACAGGGGAACACTGAAGCTTTCTTT. It specifies CASSDRQGNTEAFF.

The chain carries TRBV10-3 and TRBJ2-7; 10 bases are a match to TRBD1. There are 14 residues in the CDR3. V lost 10 bases and J lost 1; bases outside the gene matches: 7. Germline V gene data show CDR1 as ENHRY and CDR2 as SYGVKD. CDR3 in amino acids: CASHDRGRSYEQYF. The CDR3 DNA reads as TGTGCCAGCCACGACAGGGGGCGTTCCTACGAGCAGTACTTC.

The chain recombines TRBV25-1 with TRBJ1-3, with a tentative D call TRBD1 (6 bases). V lost 4 bases and J lost 0, with 10 bases in between. The CDR3 length is 15 residues. Looked up from germline, CDR1 is MGHDK and CDR2 is SYGVNS. Written as DNA, the CDR3 is TGTGCCAGCAGTGTCGACAGGAGCTCTGGAAACACCATATATTTT. Amino acid sequence: CASSVDRSSGNTIYF.

The V call is TRBV4-1, the J call TRBJ2-5, with 13 bases lining up with TRBD2. This CDR3 has 15 residues. Germline V CDR1 and CDR2: MGHRA, YSYEKL. Trimming took 4 bases from V and 5 from J; bases not matched to a gene: 4. CDR3 sequence reads: CASSRTSGGAETQYF. CDR3 bases: TGCGCCAGCAGCCGGACTAGCGGGGGTGCGGAGACCCAGTACTTC.

The rearrangement joins TRBV7-8 to TRBJ2-5, with TRBD1 as a possible D gene (6 bases). Germline CDR1 is SGHVS and CDR2 is FQNEAQ. The CDR3 length is 14 residues. Trimming removed 4 bases from V and 1 base from J, with 10 bases in between. The CDR3 reads CASSSPDSQETQYF. As DNA, the CDR3 is TGTGCCAGCAGCTCTCCGGACAGCCAAGAGACCCAGTACTTC.

V is TRBV7-8 and J is TRBJ2-3; 12 bases are shared with TRBD2. CDR3 size: 16 residues. The germline V gene has CDR1 SGHVS and CDR2 FQNEAQ. The V and J ends lost 2 bases and 6 bases, in that order; junction bases with no gene match: 6. This CDR3 is CASSLLGLAGGDTQYF. CDR3 DNA: TGTGCCAGCAGCTTACTAGGGCTAGCGGGGGGGGATACGCAGTATTTT.

The V gene is TRBV10-2, the J gene TRBJ1-2, with a tentative D call TRBD1 (6 bases). V lost 7 bases, J lost 4 bases, and 16 bases lay in between. The CDR3 is 14 amino acids. Germline CDR1 is WSHSY and CDR2 is SAAADI. In DNA form, the CDR3 reads TGCGCCAGCAAGGCAGGGGCGATGAGCTATGGCTACACCTTC. Translated, it gives CASKAGAMSYGYTF.